A single TCR beta chain is shown here with its context. This entry is derived from a study of blood T cell repertoires in COVID-19. For the study at large: The United States, Italy and Spain provided the acute and convalescent COVID-19 samples.

CDR3 size: 16 residues. Trimming stripped 1 base from V and 0 bases from J, with 10 bases between. Germline assignment: CDR1 SGHVS and CDR2 FNYEAQ. In the authors' methods: By means of reference gene primer amplification, nucleated cell counts were estimated. TCRdb's table, derived via immunoSEQ multiplex PCR, lists solely in-frame clones and lacks some. V, J and clone size are taken as reported in that table, and D and trimming were inferred from the DNA itself. The table has roughly 400,000 clones, more than 70% seen once. The gene calls are TRBV7-6 and TRBJ2-1; a possible D gene is TRBD2 (6 bases). The receptor comes from a woman younger than 30 who had been exposed to COVID-19. The sample comprised PBMCs or T cells enriched from blood (not recorded which). The CDR3 bases are TGTGCCAGCAGCTTAGGGGAGGACCTCTCCTACAATGAGCAGTTCTTC. This encodes CASSLGEDLSYNEQFF.